This entry is about one T cell receptor (beta chain). Its antigen is as yet unknown. Combining a sample-barcoded 5' primer with a J-beta primer mix, a second PCR ran for 7 to 11 cycles. MiXCR, run by TCRdb on the 5' RACE reads, gives a single entry per CDR3 protein. The sample yields roughly 650,000 distinct CDR3 sequences, 32% seen once. J was trimmed by 2 bases and V by 7 bases; bases with no gene match: 7. This CDR3 spans 16 amino acids. The source of the sample is a study of blood T cells in healthy people across ages. Overall study findings and caveats: Percentage of naive T cells showed a strong correlation with TCR beta diversity.

V usage is TRBV12-3 or TRBV12-4 and J usage is TRBJ2-1, with TRBD2 matching 11 bases. The specimen was blood. The TCR sequence derives from a woman aged 80 or over in good health. The CDR3 spells CASNLGLAETYNEQFF. The DNA for the CDR3 is TGTGCCAGCAACTTGGGACTAGCGGAGACCTACAATGAGCAGTTCTTC.